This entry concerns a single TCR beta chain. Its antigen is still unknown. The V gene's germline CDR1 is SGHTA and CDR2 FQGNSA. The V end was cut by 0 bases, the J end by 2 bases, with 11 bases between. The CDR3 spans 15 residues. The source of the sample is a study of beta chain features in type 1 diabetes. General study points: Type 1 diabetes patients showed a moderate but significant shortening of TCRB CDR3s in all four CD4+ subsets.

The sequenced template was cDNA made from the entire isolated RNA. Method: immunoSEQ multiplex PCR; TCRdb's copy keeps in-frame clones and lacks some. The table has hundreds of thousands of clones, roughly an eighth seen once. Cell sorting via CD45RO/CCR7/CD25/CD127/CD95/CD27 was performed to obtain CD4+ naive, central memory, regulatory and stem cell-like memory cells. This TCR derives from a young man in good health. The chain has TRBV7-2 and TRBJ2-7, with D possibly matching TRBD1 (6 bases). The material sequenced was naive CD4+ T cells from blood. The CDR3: CASSLAGTKTYEQYF. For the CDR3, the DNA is TGTGCCAGCAGCTTAGCGGGGACAAAAACCTACGAGCAGTACTTC.